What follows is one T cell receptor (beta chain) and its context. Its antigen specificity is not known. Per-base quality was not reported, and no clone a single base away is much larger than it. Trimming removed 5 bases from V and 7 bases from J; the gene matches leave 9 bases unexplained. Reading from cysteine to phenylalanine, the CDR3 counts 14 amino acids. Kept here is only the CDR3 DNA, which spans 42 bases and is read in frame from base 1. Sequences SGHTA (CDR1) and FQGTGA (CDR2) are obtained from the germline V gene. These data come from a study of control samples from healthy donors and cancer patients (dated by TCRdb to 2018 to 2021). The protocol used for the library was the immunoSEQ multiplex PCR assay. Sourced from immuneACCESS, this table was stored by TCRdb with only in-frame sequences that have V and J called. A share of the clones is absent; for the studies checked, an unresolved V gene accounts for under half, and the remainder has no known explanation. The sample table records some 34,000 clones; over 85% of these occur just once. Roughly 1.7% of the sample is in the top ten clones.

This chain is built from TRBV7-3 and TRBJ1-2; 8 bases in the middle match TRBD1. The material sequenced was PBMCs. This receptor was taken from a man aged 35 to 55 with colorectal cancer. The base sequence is TGTGCCAGCAGCCCCACGGACAGGGTTCCTGGCTACACCTTC. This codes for CASSPTDRVPGYTF.